The clone carrying this T cell receptor (beta chain) was picked up many times. Every molecule of TCR cDNA had its own unique molecular identifier. Each CDR3 protein gets one entry after TCRdb re-called the 5' RACE reads with MiXCR. Counted here are some 11,000 distinct CDR3 sequences, approximately 6.2% occurring once; the ten biggest clones make up around a tenth. The time point: sample taken at primary tumor resection. Without sorting, whole RNA was sequenced from tumor, nontumor lung or frozen PBMC. The data stem from a study of spatial heterogeneity in lung cancer. CDR1 is SGHRS and CDR2 is YFSETQ in the germline V gene. The CDR3 sequence is 14 residues long. V shed 0 bases and J shed 4 bases, with 8 bases lying between them.

The clonotype originates from a male donor with early-stage non-small cell lung cancer. The sequences come from normal lung tissue next to the tumor, collected at surgery. The rearrangement links TRBV5-1 to TRBJ1-3; D uncertain. As DNA, the CDR3 is TGCGCCAGCAGCTTGGAACAGAGCGGAAACACCATATATTTT. It codes for CASSLEQSGNTIYF.